This record looks at one T cell receptor (beta chain) sequence and its context. TCRdb's table, derived via immunoSEQ multiplex PCR, lists solely in-frame clones and lacks some. The sample lists more than 200,000 clones, 88% occurring once. This entry is derived from a study of blood T cell repertoires in COVID-19. This CDR3 spans 19 amino acids. CDR1 is SGHRS, CDR2 YFSETQ, per germline. The junction had 6 bases not matched to a gene; V was cut back by 0 bases and J by 0 bases. The genes are TRBV5-1 and TRBJ2-6; 10 bases are a match to TRBD1. The sequence derives from a man in his 70s with acute or convalescent COVID-19. Sequencing input: peripheral blood. As DNA, the CDR3 is TGCGCCAGCAGCTTGGGGCCGACAGGGGGCACCTCTGGGGCCAACGTCCTGACTTTC. Its translation is CASSLGPTGGTSGANVLTF.